The entry below describes one T cell receptor beta chain. Its antigen is as yet unknown. Assay used: immunoSEQ multiplex PCR; TCRdb lists only in-frame clones, some missing. Here the sample spans 80,000 to 95,000 clones, about nine tenths being singletons. These data come from a study of T cell responses to AZD1222 COVID-19 vaccine. Study outcomes and limitations: AZD1222 recipients seropositive at baseline numbered only 6 or 7. A reported finding is that nearly half of spike-specific TCRs target unmutated variant regions. Donors skewed white British and female; clonal diversity was possibly underestimated.

From germline, CDR1 is GTSNPN and CDR2 SVGIG (reference sequence). The trim removed 5 bases at V and 0 bases at J, leaving 9 bases unmatched. The CDR3 is made up of 15 amino acids. Specimen: peripheral blood, collected on day 0 of MenACWY control vaccination. The clonotype originates from an adult in good health. The chain joins TRBV30 to TRBJ1-2; TRBD1 agrees at 7 bases. The CDR3 DNA is TGTGCCTGGCGCTTGGCGGGACAGCCTAACTATGGCTACACCTTC. This sequence encodes CAWRLAGQPNYGYTF.